Given below is one TCR beta chain in context. Which antigen it targets is not known. Per-nucleotide qualities are absent, and no much larger clonotype sits a single base away. In the germline V gene, CDR1 corresponds to MGHRA and CDR2 to YSYEKL. The V end loses 0 bases and the J end loses 6 bases, and a stretch of 19 bases separates them. Including the terminal cysteine and phenylalanine, the CDR3 comprises 17 residues. Just CDR3 DNA is preserved here, 51 bases in frame from base 1. Each collaborating institution followed its own protocols to collect whole blood in K2EDTA tubes. Collaborator samples were shipped for TCRbeta analysis as frozen whole blood, isolated PBMCs, or DNA extracted from either sample type. This specimen belongs to a study of blood T cell repertoires in COVID-19 (dated by TCRdb to about 2020). General notes on the study: Collaborator samples came from the United States, Italy and Spain and covered acute and convalescent phases of COVID-19. The material from the prospective study consisted of cDNA or gDNA derived from T cells, B-cell-depleted T cells, or PBMCs. Samples were obtained from the ongoing ImmuneRACE study (first 160 participants) and from roughly 1,300 subjects provided by 6 global collaborators. The dataset comprised deeply sampled blood TCRbeta repertoires from subjects exposed to, actively infected with, or recovered from COVID-19. A freely available public database, intended as a resource for researchers studying the immune response to SARS-CoV-2, is where the repertoires were released. The sample metadata nearly always contained a de-identified subject ID, COVID-19 status, age in years and sex. HLA class I and class II types, where available, came from metadata supplied by the sample provider rather than from assay-based typing. Study-level results and caveats: How much clinical and demographic metadata was included differed by source and by participant, and the metadata was provided uncurated.

TCRbeta CDR3 regions were amplified from genomic DNA by means of the immunoSEQ Assay, a bias-controlled multiplex PCR. On the authors' methods: The number of nucleated cells in each sample was estimated from the amplification of reference gene primers within the assay. To quantify the absolute abundance of each unique TCRbeta CDR3 rearrangement, sequence reads were collapsed and filtered. For each sample, productive Simpson clonality was calculated as the square root of Simpson's diversity index across productive rearrangements. TCRdb re-hosts the immuneACCESS table, in-frame sequences only. Its copies lack some clones; in the studies checked, an unresolved V gene accounts for under half of them, and the cause for the rest is not known. The V and J calls and clone size were taken over from that table, and D and trimming were inferred from the DNA. The sample profile shows about half a million clones; roughly 85% of them were found once. The ten most abundant clones make up approximately 2.9% of the sample.

The sample was peripheral blood. The chain was built from TRBV4-1 and TRBJ2-3; the D gene lacks a confident call. The clonotype comes from a human donor in a cohort sampled during active COVID-19. The CDR3 corresponds to CASSQDPLPRLRDTQYF. The nucleotides are TGCGCCAGCAGCCAAGATCCCCTACCCCGCCTGCGTGATACGCAGTATTTT.